This T cell receptor beta chain was found in a study of naive and memory T cell subsets (dated by TCRdb to 2016 to 2017). Study-wide context: The study applied an open-source, UMI-based TCR alpha and beta sequencing pipeline to sorted naive and memory peripheral blood T cell subsets. Complete agreement was observed between the functional CMV T cell responses and the IgG serology results. RNA was DNase-treated and reverse transcribed with TCR constant-region primers, mostly using SuperScript III. Broad study findings and their caveats: Once error correction was done, more than 90% of naive TCR sequences showed up just once, which made the naive abundance distributions much steeper than those of the memory subsets. Each clonotype was defined as a single alpha or beta chain sequence rather than as a paired alpha/beta receptor. RNA-based TCR counts may be influenced by expression changes linked to T cell activation and differentiation. The abundance of TCRs followed a power law with an exponent that differed between naive and memory subsets yet stayed consistent across the three individuals. No ground truth was available to validate the repertoire findings for the naive and memory subsets. In both CD4 and CD8 cells, a rise in Gini index and a fall in Shannon and inverse Simpson diversity were observed from naive through CM, EM and EMRA.

Note on this clonotype: Its antigen specificity is not known. No clone much larger than this one lies a single base away; base qualities are absent.

TCR alpha and beta chain libraries were amplified separately from the second PCR step onward. Donor CMV status was determined by IFNgamma production from CD4+ T cells after overnight stimulation of fresh PBMCs with CMV viral lysate. Using Miltenyi beads, CD4 T cells were first positively selected, and CD8 T cells were then positively selected from the CD4-negative fraction. Cells stained for CD3, CD4, CD8, CD45RA, CD27 and a live/dead dye were sorted on a BD Aria II into four subsets by CD45RA and CD27. Blood was obtained from three healthy volunteers, and the blood from each volunteer was fractionated into CD4 and CD8 T cells and subsequently into four differentiation subsets. About 120 ml of peripheral blood was taken from each donor, and PBMC were separated by density-gradient centrifugation on Ficoll-Paque PLUS. Sorted cells were lysed in RLT buffer, and RNA was extracted with a Qiagen RNeasy kit and stored at -80°C.

Relative to germline, V is missing 2 bases and J is missing 0 bases, with 10 bases of the junction outside any gene match. The germline V gene (reference sequence) supplies CDR1 MNHNY and CDR2 SVGAGI. The CDR3 spans 19 residues, from the cysteine through the phenylalanine. Only the CDR3 DNA is retained, 57 bases long and in frame from the first base. The library was generated by UMI-ligation and nested PCR. The beta constant-region primer was an equimolar mix of two oligonucleotides covering both TRBC1 and TRBC2. Four rounds of PCR were used to amplify ligated cDNA, with nested alpha and beta constant-region primers being used together with the SP2 primer. T4 RNA ligase 1 ligated a single-stranded oligonucleotide carrying the SP2 primer and a 12-nucleotide UMI to the cDNA 3' end. Incubation of the ligation reaction was carried out at 16 degrees C for about 20-24 hours. PCR2 was typically run as a SYBR Green qPCR and stopped at a predetermined threshold to prevent over-amplification. All purifications after the first were performed with Agencourt AMPure XP magnetic beads. Libraries were quantified by Qubit and checked on a TapeStation, with a main peak expected near 650 bp. Sequencing of the pooled libraries was done on an Illumina MiSeq using v2 2x251 paired-end kits, which typically yielded roughly 1-2.1 million reads per sample. Each sample library was pooled at approximately 4.2 nM, and about 4.5-7% PhiX was included to improve cluster recognition. As for the original processing: FASTQ reads processed by Demultiplexor were assigned V and J genes by Decombinator through tag matching that tolerated a single base-pair mismatch. Collapsinator relied on UMIs to fix sequencing errors as well as frequency errors caused by PCR heterogeneity. TCRs were translated and CDR3s were extracted from the conserved cysteine to the FGXG phenylalanine by CDR3Translator, with non-productive sequences being flagged. Gini, Shannon entropy and inverse Simpson indices were calculated on repertoires that had been subsampled to equal numbers of UMI-defined TCRs. Power-law fits to clonotype abundance distributions were performed by maximum likelihood within the linear range. When run on a single naive CD8 sample, MIGEC and the pipeline yielded similar UMI counts, similar unique TCR numbers and similar clonal distributions. Repertoires were searched for around 7,000 CMV-associated CDR3 sequences compiled from VDJdb and a published dataset. The public sequencing data were trimmed at Q25 with fastp and processed into clonotypes with MiXCR by TCRdb, which kept only in-frame beta chains. Each entry is one CDR3 protein sequence, shown with its most common DNA and genes. V and J calls and clone size were set by TCRdb, not the authors. Recorded for this sample are around 110,000 distinct CDR3 sequences; just over 35% of them occurred a single time. The ten largest clones add up to approximately 0.9% of the sample.

The TCR was taken from a human donor in good health. The V gene is TRBV6-6 and the J gene is TRBJ2-6, with 7 middle bases fitting TRBD1. The sample taken for sequencing was central memory CD4+ T cells from blood. The intended sense of this specimen's cell subset or site label: central memory, CD45RA- CD27+. The nucleotide sequence reads TGTGCCAGCAGTTACACCCCGGGACAGATGCGCTCTGGGGCCAACGTCCTGACTTTC. Translated, this is CASSYTPGQMRSGANVLTF.